The 29 T cell receptor beta chains in this list originate from one sample, sequenced in a study of CD8+ T cells in alopecia areata. As the sequencing template, cDNA was produced by extracting RNA and reverse transcribing it. Generated by immunoSEQ multiplex PCR, the TCRdb table keeps only in-frame clones and is missing some. Here the sample spans roughly 250,000 clones, 60% being singletons. Sample treatment: oral pan-JAK inhibitor, 5-10 mg twice daily. The material was CD4+ T cells sorted from blood, obtained at week 52, from a patient treated with tofacitinib. The receptors derive from a human donor with alopecia areata.

The gene calls are TRBV15 and TRBJ2-5; D ambiguous. CDR3 length: 12 residues. The V end was cut by 3 bases, the J end by 5 bases, with 7 bases between. The germline gives CDR1 LNHNV, CDR2 YYDKDF (reference sequence). The CDR3: CATSSPFETQYF. The CDR3 bases are TGTGCCACCAGCAGCCCTTTTGAGACCCAGTACTTC.

The chain employs TRBV7-6 and TRBJ2-6, with D maybe TRBD1 (5 bases). V dropped 3 bases and J dropped 2 bases, with 8 bases sitting between them. The V gene's germline CDR1 is SGHVS and CDR2 FNYEAQ. This CDR3 is built from 15 residues. CDR3 nucleotides: TGTGCCAGCAGCTTTCAAGGGGCTGGGGCCAACGTCCTGACTTTC. It is translated as CASSFQGAGANVLTF.

The CDR3 loop reads CASSLEAGAYNEQFF. For the CDR3, the DNA is TGCGCCAGCAGCTTGGAAGCGGGGGCCTACAATGAGCAGTTCTTC. The rearrangement joins TRBV5-1 to TRBJ2-1; 8 nucleotides agree with TRBD2. This CDR3 has 15 residues. The junction had 1 base not matched to a gene; V was cut back by 0 bases and J by 2 bases. Germline CDR1 is SGHRS and CDR2 is YFSETQ.

This clone was counted between two and nine times. The sample carries other DNA sequences with the same CDR3. This chain links TRBV30 with TRBJ2-2, with D unclear. Trimming shortened V by 0 bases and J by 6 bases, and 2 bases separated the two germline ends. This CDR3 is 11 amino acids long. Germline V gene lookup returns CDR1 GTSNPN and CDR2 SVGIG (reference sequence). The CDR3 spells CAWSVAGELFF. In DNA form, the CDR3 reads TGTGCCTGGAGTGTAGCCGGGGAGCTGTTTTTT.

This clone was seen just once. The chain links TRBV6-5 to TRBJ2-3; a possible D gene is TRBD1 (5 bases). Deletions cut 2 bases from V and 4 bases from J, with 7 bases between. Germline CDR1 MNHEY, CDR2 SVGAGI. The CDR3 has 13 amino acids. The CDR3 reads CASSYQGADTQYF. CDR3 coding DNA: TGTGCCAGCAGTTACCAAGGGGCAGATACGCAGTATTTT.

This chain connects TRBV30 to TRBJ1-6; TRBD1 matches 10 bases. J was trimmed by 7 bases and V by 8 bases; bases with no gene match: 11. Germline-derived CDR1 and CDR2 are GTSNPN and SVGIG (reference sequence). The CDR3 is 15 amino acids. CDR3 region: CAGLSTGGGNSPLHF. The CDR3 bases are TGTGCCGGACTATCGACAGGGGGCGGAAATTCACCCCTCCACTTT.

J is TRBJ1-5 and V is TRBV7-8; the D gene is possibly TRBD1 (5 bases). V gave up 4 bases and J gave up 7 bases, with 14 bases separating them. From germline, CDR1 is SGHVS and CDR2 FQNEAQ. This CDR3 is 14 amino acids long. The CDR3 DNA reads TGTGCCAGCAGCTCGGGGGGGATGAGCCAGCCCCAGCATTTT. Its protein product is CASSSGGMSQPQHF.

The chain is built from TRBV5-1 and TRBJ1-1, with 10 bases that match TRBD1. V lost 6 bases and J lost 4; bases outside the gene matches: 9. The germline V gene has CDR1 SGHRS and CDR2 YFSETQ. The CDR3 contains 15 residues. CDR3 in amino acids: CASTNRTGGITEAFF. The CDR3 bases are TGCGCCAGCACAAACCGGACAGGGGGGATCACTGAAGCTTTCTTT.

The CDR3 DNA reads TGTGCCAGCAGCTTCGTCGAGCAGCGGGCAGATACGCAGTATTTT. Amino acid sequence: CASSFVEQRADTQYF. V is TRBV7-2 and J is TRBJ2-3, with D possibly TRBD2 on 6 matching bases. Germline V gene sequence: CDR1 SGHTA, CDR2 FQGNSA. Trimming stripped 3 bases from V and 4 bases from J, with 14 bases between. The CDR3 runs to 15 residues.

The count of this clone is one. This chain uses TRBV4-2 with TRBJ2-7; TRBD1 is a possible D gene (6 bases). The germline gives CDR1 LGHNA, CDR2 YNFKEQ. The CDR3 covers 16 residues. The V gene lost 0 bases and the J gene lost 4 bases, with 16 bases spanning the gap. CDR3 DNA: TGTGCCAGCAGCCAAGATGACAGGCCGAGAGAATACGAGCAGTACTTC. Amino acids: CASSQDDRPREYEQYF.

The chain has TRBV30 and TRBJ2-5; 8 bases map to TRBD2. Looked up from germline, CDR1 is GTSNPN and CDR2 is SVGIG (reference sequence). This CDR3 has 13 amino acids. V dropped 6 bases and J dropped 1; count of bases not matched to a gene: 4. For the CDR3, the DNA is TGTGCCTGTCGGGAGGGCCTCCAAGAGACCCAGTACTTC. Translated: CACREGLQETQYF.

CDR3 sequence: CSVRPTGTYEQYF. As DNA, the CDR3 is TGCAGCGTACGACCGACAGGAACCTACGAGCAGTACTTC. The V gene is TRBV29-1, the J gene TRBJ2-7; maybe TRBD1 (6 bases). The CDR3 sequence is 13 residues long. V was cut by 6 bases and J by 2 bases, with 14 bases left in between. Germline CDR1 SQVTM, CDR2 ANQGSEA.

The J gene is TRBJ2-7, the V gene TRBV5-5; D gene ambiguous. CDR3 length: 11 amino acids. Trimming cost V 2 bases and J 3 bases, with 3 bases left between them. In germline, CDR1 is SGHKS, CDR2 YYEKEE (reference sequence). The CDR3 spells CASSLYYEQYF. CDR3 bases: TGTGCCAGCAGCTTATACTACGAGCAGTACTTC. The full variable domain, with the rest looked up from reference TRBV5-5 and TRBJ2-7, is DAGVTQSPTHLIKTRGQQVTLRCSPISGHKSVSWYQQVLGQGPQFIFQYYEKEERGRGNFPDRFSARQFPNYSSELNVNALLLGDSALYLCASSLYYEQYFGPGTRLTVT.

This clone was counted a few times. This chain joins TRBV2 and TRBJ1-6; tentatively, D is TRBD1 (5 bases). V gave up 6 bases and J gave up 4 bases, with 10 bases separating them. The CDR3 is 14 residues long. Germline CDR1 is SNHLY and CDR2 is FYNNEI. The DNA for the CDR3 is TGTGCCAGCAGGATCGGGGCATATAATTCACCCCTCCACTTT. This gives the protein CASRIGAYNSPLHF.

The V and J genes are TRBV7-9 and TRBJ2-3; D uncertain. The CDR3 has 14 amino acids. The V end was cut by 4 bases, the J end by 0 bases, with 8 bases between. From germline, CDR1 is SEHNR and CDR2 FQNEAQ (reference sequence). CDR3 residues: CASSSTVSTDTQYF. CDR3 bases: TGTGCCAGCAGCTCGACGGTTAGCACAGATACGCAGTATTTT.

This chain uses TRBV14 with TRBJ1-1; D call uncertain. CDR1 and CDR2 (germline): SGHDN, FVKESK. Trimming took off 1 base at V and 0 bases at J, with 9 bases between the two ends. This CDR3 has 15 residues. The CDR3 bases are TGTGCCAGCAGCCAAGGGGTGTCCGTGAACACTGAAGCTTTCTTT. Amino acid sequence: CASSQGVSVNTEAFF.

V is TRBV2 and J is TRBJ2-2; unclear D gene. CDR1 is SNHLY, CDR2 FYNNEI, per germline. This CDR3 comprises 13 residues. Trimming took off 1 base at V and 6 bases at J, with 6 bases between the two ends. In nucleotides, the CDR3 is TGTGCCAGCAGTGAAGTGTTCCCCGGGGAGCTGTTTTTT. This sequence encodes CASSEVFPGELFF.

Concerning this clone: This CDR3 is also generated by other DNA sequences in the sample. The chain carries TRBV5-1 and TRBJ2-3; no firm D call. This CDR3 is 14 amino acids long. With 0 bases removed from V and 0 bases from J, the gap between germline ends came to 5 bases. Germline CDR1 SGHRS, CDR2 YFSETQ. CDR3 nucleotides: TGCGCCAGCAGCTTGGGCAGTAGCACAGATACGCAGTATTTT. This translates into CASSLGSSTDTQYF.

V and J are TRBV7-9 and TRBJ2-4, with D possibly matching TRBD2 (6 bases). V was trimmed by 5 bases and J by 8 bases, leaving 10 bases between them. Per the germline V gene, CDR1 is SEHNR and CDR2 is FQNEAQ (reference sequence). The CDR3 spans 12 residues. CDR3 nucleotide sequence: TGTGCCAGCAGCACAAGGAGGGACATTCAGTACTTC. Encoded protein: CASSTRRDIQYF.

The V and J genes are TRBV27 and TRBJ2-7; TRBD1 aligns across 7 bases. The CDR3 spans 12 residues. Germline V CDR1 and CDR2: MNHEY, SMNVEV (reference sequence). Losses at the gene ends were 6 bases for V and 5 bases for J; bases not matched to a gene: 4. CDR3 nucleotide sequence: TGTGCCAGCAGCGACAGGGCCAACGAGCAGTACTTC. Protein sequence: CASSDRANEQYF.

The chain recombines TRBV25-1 with TRBJ1-5, with D tentatively TRBD1 (6 bases). This CDR3 is 15 amino acids long. Between the trimmed V and J ends, which lost 6 bases and 0 bases, there was a span of 12 bases. CDR1 is MGHDK and CDR2 is SYGVNS in the germline V gene. This CDR3 is CASRGDTDSNQPQHF. CDR3 in DNA: TGTGCCAGCAGGGGGGACACCGATAGCAATCAGCCCCAGCATTTT.

In this sample, this clone turned up a few times. The chain joins TRBV11-2 to TRBJ2-3; 8 bases align to TRBD1. Germline CDR1 reads SGHAT; CDR2 reads FQNNGV. The CDR3 has 13 residues. V gave up 6 bases and J gave up 6 bases; unmatched junction bases: 5. The CDR3 sequence: CASRSTGGDTQYF. The DNA of the CDR3 is TGTGCCAGCAGGAGTACAGGGGGTGATACGCAGTATTTT.

In regard to this clone: A read error may produce the germline difference seen at one junction end. CDR3 nucleotides: TGTGCCAGCAGTTACGGGAGACAGTGCATATTC. Residues: CASSYGRQCIF. The rearrangement joins TRBV6-1 to TRBJ2-7; tentatively, D is TRBD2 (6 bases). This CDR3 has 11 amino acids. Germline V gives CDR1 MNHNS, CDR2 SASEGT.

This clone was counted between two and nine times. This rearrangement joins TRBV4-1 to TRBJ2-1; D gene uncertain. V gave up 1 base and J gave up 2 bases, with 12 bases separating them. Germline V CDR1 and CDR2: MGHRA, YSYEKL. The CDR3 covers 16 residues. The DNA for the CDR3 is TGCGCCAGCAGCCAAGTTGACCTCGTCGCCTACAATGAGCAGTTCTTC. Its translation: CASSQVDLVAYNEQFF.

V and J are TRBV2 and TRBJ2-3; D remains unclear. V lost 1 base and J lost 6, with 8 bases in between. Germline CDR1 reads SNHLY; CDR2 reads FYNNEI. The length of the CDR3 is 13 residues. CDR3 protein: CASSEGTGDTQYF. The CDR3 DNA is TGTGCCAGCAGTGAAGGAACTGGGGATACGCAGTATTTT.

The chain recombines TRBV30 with TRBJ2-5; D uncertain. V was cut by 2 bases and J by 5 bases, with 15 bases left in between. The CDR3 length is 14 residues. Germline CDR1 and CDR2: GTSNPN and SVGIG (reference sequence). The CDR3 region is CAWSPLGRPETQYF. CDR3 bases: TGTGCCTGGAGTCCCCTCGGACGCCCGGAGACCCAGTACTTC.

The chain joins TRBV29-1 to TRBJ1-3, with a tentative D call TRBD1 (5 bases). CDR1 is SQVTM and CDR2 is ANQGSEA in the germline V gene. Trimming stripped 6 bases from V and 0 bases from J, with 12 bases between. The CDR3 sequence is 14 residues long. Written as DNA, the CDR3 is TGCAGCGTCGAGGATGGGACCTCTGGAAACACCATATATTTT. This encodes CSVEDGTSGNTIYF.

The chain couples TRBV25-1 to TRBJ2-1; D gene ambiguous. CDR1 is MGHDK and CDR2 is SYGVNS in the germline V gene. Trimming left V 0 bases short and J 8 bases short, with 2 bases between. The CDR3 contains 11 residues. CDR3 amino acids: CASSEYDEQFF. The CDR3 DNA reads TGTGCCAGCAGTGAATATGATGAGCAGTTCTTC.

V is TRBV30 and J is TRBJ1-2, with 7 bases identical to TRBD1. The CDR3 sequence is 14 residues long. Losses at the gene ends were 0 bases for V and 7 bases for J; bases not matched to a gene: 8. Looked up from germline, CDR1 is GTSNPN and CDR2 is SVGIG (reference sequence). CDR3 DNA: TGTGCCTGGAGTGTATACAGGGGTATTGGTGGCTACACCTTC. It yields the protein CAWSVYRGIGGYTF.